A single T cell receptor beta chain is shown here with its context. Antigen specificity is unknown. Vbeta (60) and Jbeta (13) primers were used in the PCR. Clones were read by immunoSEQ multiplex PCR, and TCRdb kept only the in-frame ones, dropping some. The top ten hold approximately 1.3% of the sample, which has about 98,000 clones, around 80% seen once. This entry comes from a study of cytomegalovirus exposure and HLA in healthy donors. At the level of the study: Out of about 170 million T cells, an earlier analysis found fewer than 140 million unique TCR beta sequences in total. Of 300 to 500 genotyped donors, about 80% clustered with self-reported Caucasian donors. Notes on the study in general: Highly shared sequence variants in one cluster were likely a sequencing artifact.

This CDR3 has 14 amino acids. The junction had 4 bases not matched to a gene; V was cut back by 6 bases and J by 7 bases. Germline lookup yields CDR1 SNHLY and CDR2 FYNNEI. The sequence derives from a middle-aged man in good health and CMV-seronegative. The chain employs TRBV2 and TRBJ1-4; the match to TRBD1 covers 11 bases. The sequencing sample was made of PBMCs. CDR3: CASSSDRGREKLFF. In DNA, the CDR3 is TGTGCCAGCAGCTCGGACAGGGGGCGTGAAAAACTGTTTTTT.